The 14 T cell receptor beta chains given below trace back to one sample, sequenced in a study of shared clonotypes between healthy human individuals. Profiled with immunoSEQ multiplex PCR; TCRdb holds only in-frame clones, not every one. In the table there are 1,500,000 or so clones, 98% of which are singletons. The sequenced sample consisted of naive CD4+ T cells sorted from blood. Subset reported: CD45RA+ positively selected. The source of these receptors is a man aged 25 to 40 in good health.

This chain connects TRBV19 to TRBJ1-4; tentative D call: TRBD1 (5 bases). The CDR3 length is 15 residues. CDR1 is LNHDA and CDR2 is SQIVND in the germline V gene (reference sequence). Trimming left V 6 bases short and J 2 bases short, with 13 bases between. The CDR3 reads CASRSSGGTNEKLFF. In nucleotides, the CDR3 is TGTGCCAGTAGATCGTCGGGGGGGACTAATGAAAAACTGTTTTTT.

The chain recombines TRBV28 with TRBJ2-7, with D possibly matching TRBD2 (6 bases). The CDR3 totals 14 residues. Germline loops: CDR1 MDHEN, CDR2 SYDVKM. V dropped 5 bases and J dropped 3 bases, with 14 bases sitting between them. The CDR3 loop is CASSPGLPSYEQYF. Written as DNA, the CDR3 is TGTGCCAGCAGTCCAGGACTACCTAGCTACGAGCAGTACTTC. Filled out from reference TRBV28 and TRBJ2-7, the complete variable domain reads DVKVTQSSRYLVKRTGEKVFLECVQDMDHENMFWYRQDPGLGLRLIYFSYDVKMKEKGDIPEGYSVSREKKERFSLILESASTNQTSMYLCASSPGLPSYEQYFGPGTRLTVT.

This clone occurred once. V and J are TRBV10-3 and TRBJ2-1, with D hard to call. The CDR3 totals 13 residues. The germline V and J ends were trimmed by 5 bases and 6 bases, with 11 bases remaining between them. CDR1 and CDR2 from the germline V gene are ENHRY and SYGVKD. Here the CDR3 reads CAISKVTLNEQFF. The CDR3 coding sequence is TGTGCCATCAGTAAGGTGACTCTCAATGAGCAGTTCTTC.

The J gene is TRBJ2-2, the V gene TRBV9, with 9 bases matching TRBD2. CDR1 SGDLS and CDR2 YYNGEE come from the germline V gene. The V gene end was trimmed by 4 bases and the J gene end by 8 bases; junction bases not matched to a gene: 12. This CDR3 is 16 amino acids long. CDR3 nucleotide sequence: TGTGCCAGCAGCTCTCGTGCTAGCGGGAATGCGGGGGAGCTGTTTTTT. The encoded protein is CASSSRASGNAGELFF.

The chain carries TRBV18 and TRBJ1-1; possibly TRBD1 for D (5 bases). Germline V gene sequence: CDR1 KGHSH, CDR2 LQKENI. The V end was cut by 0 bases, the J end by 5 bases, with 7 bases between. The CDR3 runs to 13 residues. The CDR3 nucleotides read TGTGCCAGCTCACCACCTGCAGGGACTGAAGCTTTCTTT. It translates to CASSPPAGTEAFF.

The rearrangement joins TRBV6-5 to TRBJ2-3, with TRBD2 as a possible D gene (6 bases). Germline V gene lookup returns CDR1 MNHEY and CDR2 SVGAGI. Trimming pared 6 bases from V and 5 bases from J, leaving 15 bases between. The CDR3 length is 14 residues. In DNA, the CDR3 is TGTGCCAGCAGCCCTACCACGGAGGGAGATACGCAGTATTTT. Protein: CASSPTTEGDTQYF.

V gene TRBV6-4 combines with J gene TRBJ2-1, with 8 bases lining up with TRBD2. The length of the CDR3 is 15 residues. Germline V CDR1 and CDR2: MRHNA, SNTAGT. With 0 bases clipped from V and 13 bases from J, the junction kept 11 bases outside the gene matches. The chain's CDR3 is CASSDSIGGVTQQFF. The CDR3 nucleotides read TGTGCCAGCAGTGACTCGATCGGGGGGGTGACGCAACAGTTCTTC.

The chain uses TRBV18 and TRBJ2-6; unclear D gene. V dropped 5 bases and J dropped 1 base, with 9 bases sitting between them. Germline lookup yields CDR1 KGHSH and CDR2 LQKENI. The CDR3 is made up of 15 amino acids. CDR3 sequence (DNA): TGTGCCAGCTCAAACGTCGGGTCTGGGGCCAACGTCCTGACTTTC. It specifies CASSNVGSGANVLTF.

J is TRBJ1-1 and V is TRBV29-1; D uncertain. CDR3 length: 11 residues. V was cut by 4 bases and J by 1 base, with 4 bases left in between. CDR1 SQVTM and CDR2 ANQGSEA come from the germline V gene. CDR3 coding DNA: TGCAGCGTTGTTGAGAACACTGAAGCTTTCTTT. Translating gives CSVVENTEAFF.

The chain combines TRBV9 with TRBJ2-7; D gene unclear. This CDR3 spans 13 amino acids. Germline lookup yields CDR1 SGDLS and CDR2 YYNGEE. V lost 0 bases and J 6 bases, leaving 10 bases between the germline ends. The CDR3 DNA reads as TGTGCCAGCAGCGTAGGTCCGTTGTTCGAGCAGTACTTC. Encoded protein: CASSVGPLFEQYF.

The chain is built from TRBV5-6 and TRBJ2-7; D remains unclear. The CDR3 contains 13 residues. Per the germline V gene, CDR1 is SGHDT and CDR2 is YYEEEE. The V gene lost 9 bases and the J gene lost 2 bases, with 15 bases spanning the gap. CDR3 sequence reads: CATKENGPYEQYF. CDR3 DNA sequence: TGTGCCACCAAGGAAAATGGCCCCTACGAGCAGTACTTC.

The chain is built from TRBV5-1 and TRBJ2-1; 10 nucleotides align to TRBD2. Germline loops: CDR1 SGHRS, CDR2 YFSETQ. V gave up 4 bases and J gave up 0 bases; unmatched junction bases: 13. The CDR3 is made up of 19 amino acids. CDR3: CASSKLAGGVSGSYNEQFF. The CDR3 nucleotides are TGCGCCAGCAGCAAATTAGCGGGAGGCGTATCGGGCTCCTACAATGAGCAGTTCTTC. Full variable domain (remainder filled in from reference TRBV5-1 and TRBJ2-1): KAGVTQTPRYLIKTRGQQVTLSCSPISGHRSVSWYQQTPGQGLQFLFEYFSETQRNKGNFPGRFSGRQFSNSRSEMNVSTLELGDSALYLCASSKLAGGVSGSYNEQFFGPGTRLTVL.

The chain couples TRBV5-1 to TRBJ2-6; perhaps D is TRBD1 or TRBD2 (5 bases each). V shed 7 bases and J shed 0 bases, with 14 bases lying between them. The CDR3 is made up of 16 amino acids. Germline assignment: CDR1 SGHRS and CDR2 YFSETQ. The CDR3 spells CASARDRSSGANVLTF. The CDR3 nucleotides read TGCGCCAGCGCCCGGGACCGGTCCTCTGGGGCCAACGTCCTGACTTTC.

CDR3 amino acids: CASNPSVGQGAYEQYF. Written as DNA, the CDR3 is TGTGCCAGCAATCCCTCAGTGGGACAGGGGGCCTACGAGCAGTACTTC. The V gene is TRBV28, the J gene TRBJ2-7; 11 bases are shared with TRBD1. CDR3 length equals 16 residues. The V and J ends lost 7 bases and 2 bases, in that order; junction bases with no gene match: 10. Germline V CDR1 and CDR2: MDHEN, SYDVKM.